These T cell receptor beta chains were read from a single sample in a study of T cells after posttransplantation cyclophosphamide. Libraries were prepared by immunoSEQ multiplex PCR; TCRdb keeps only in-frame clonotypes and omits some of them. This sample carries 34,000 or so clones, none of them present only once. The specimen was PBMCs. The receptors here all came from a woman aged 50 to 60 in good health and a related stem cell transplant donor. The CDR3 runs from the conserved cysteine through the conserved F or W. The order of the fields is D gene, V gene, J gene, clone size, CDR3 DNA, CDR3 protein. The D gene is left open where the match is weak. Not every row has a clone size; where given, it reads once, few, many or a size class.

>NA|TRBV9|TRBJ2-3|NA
TGTGCCAGCAGCTCGACCACGGGGGATACGCAGTATTTT
CASSSTTGDTQYF
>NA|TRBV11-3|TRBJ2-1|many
TGTGCAAGTCGCTTAGACGACAGGAATTTACTCAATGAGCAGTTCTTC
CASRLDDRNLLNEQFF
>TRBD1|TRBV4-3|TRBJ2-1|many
TGCGCCAGCAGCCAAGATTGGGACAGATTATACAATGAGCAGTTCTTC
CASSQDWDRLYNEQFF
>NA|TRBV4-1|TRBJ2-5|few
TGCGCCAGCAGCCAGAAGGGGTACCAAGAGACCCAGTACTTC
CASSQKGYQETQYF
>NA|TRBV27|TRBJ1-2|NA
TGTGCCAGCAGTGTCGTTTCGACAGGAGACTATGGCTACACCTTC
CASSVVSTGDYGYTF
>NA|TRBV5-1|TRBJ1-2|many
TGCGCCAGCAGCTTGGAAAGCTGGGCGGGCTACACCTTC
CASSLESWAGYTF
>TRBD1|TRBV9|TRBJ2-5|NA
TGTGCCAGCAGCCCGGGACAGGGGGAAGAGACCCAGTACTTC
CASSPGQGEETQYF
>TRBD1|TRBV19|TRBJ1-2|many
TGTGCCAGTCGCGACAGGGGCGTCATCTATGGCTACACCTTC
CASRDRGVIYGYTF
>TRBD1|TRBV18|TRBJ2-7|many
TGTGCCAGCTCACCAGACAGGGGGGTCTACGAGCAGTACTTC
CASSPDRGVYEQYF
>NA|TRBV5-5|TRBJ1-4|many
TGTGCCAGCACCCTTGGGGGCAGGGTGGATGAAAAACTGTTTTTT
CASTLGGRVDEKLFF
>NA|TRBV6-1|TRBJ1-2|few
TGTGCCAGCTCCGAACGCCCCTACTCTAGTGGCTACACCTTC
CASSERPYSSGYTF
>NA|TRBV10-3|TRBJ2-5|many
TGTGCCATCAGTGAGTCGTTCGCGGTCCAAGAGACCCAGTACTTC
CAISESFAVQETQYF
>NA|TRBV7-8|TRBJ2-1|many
TGTGCCAGCAGCTTAAATCCCGCGGGCCATGAGCAGTTCTTC
CASSLNPAGHEQFF
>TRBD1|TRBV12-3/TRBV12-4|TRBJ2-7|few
TGTGCCAGCACCCCCGGGACAGGTTGGTACGAGCAGTACTTC
CASTPGTGWYEQYF